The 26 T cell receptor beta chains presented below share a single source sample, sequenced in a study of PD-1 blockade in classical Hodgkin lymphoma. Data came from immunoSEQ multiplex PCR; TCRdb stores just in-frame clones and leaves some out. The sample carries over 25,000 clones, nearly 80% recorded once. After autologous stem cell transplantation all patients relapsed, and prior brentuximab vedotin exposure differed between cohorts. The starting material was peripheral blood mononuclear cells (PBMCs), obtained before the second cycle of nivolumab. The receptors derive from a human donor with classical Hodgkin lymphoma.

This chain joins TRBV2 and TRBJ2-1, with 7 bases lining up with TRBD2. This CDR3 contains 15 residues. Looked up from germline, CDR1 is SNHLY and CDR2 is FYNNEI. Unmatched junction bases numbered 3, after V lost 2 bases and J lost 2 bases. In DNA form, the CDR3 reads TGTGCCAGCAGTGAATCCCGGGGGGCCTACAATGAGCAGTTCTTC. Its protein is CASSESRGAYNEQFF.

As DNA, the CDR3 is TGTGCCAGTAGTATAGGGGGTTTGGGCAATCAGCCCCAGCATTTT. Translating it yields CASSIGGLGNQPQHF. The genes are TRBV19 and TRBJ1-5, with unresolved D. V was clipped by 1 base and J by 2 bases, with 9 bases between them. CDR1 and CDR2 from the germline V gene are LNHDA and SQIVND (reference sequence). The CDR3 runs to 15 residues.

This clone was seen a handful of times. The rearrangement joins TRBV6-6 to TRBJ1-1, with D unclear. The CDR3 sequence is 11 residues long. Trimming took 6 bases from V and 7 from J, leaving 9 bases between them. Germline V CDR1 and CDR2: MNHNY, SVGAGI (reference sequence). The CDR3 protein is CASRRADEAFF. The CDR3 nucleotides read TGTGCCAGCAGAAGAGCCGATGAAGCTTTCTTT.

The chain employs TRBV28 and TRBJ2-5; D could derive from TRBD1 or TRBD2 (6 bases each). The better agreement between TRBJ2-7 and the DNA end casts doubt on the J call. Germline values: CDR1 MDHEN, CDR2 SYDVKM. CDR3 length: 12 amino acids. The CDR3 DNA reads TGTGCCAGCAGTAAACAGGGAGGCGAGCAGTACTTC. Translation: CASSKQGGEQYF.

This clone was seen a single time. The CDR3 here is CASSISGAGIMNIQYF. CDR3 nucleotides: TGTGCCAGTAGTATCTCAGGGGCAGGGATAATGAACATTCAGTACTTC. The V and J genes are TRBV19 and TRBJ2-4; D possibly corresponds to TRBD1 (6 bases). The CDR3 extends over 16 amino acids. Trimming took 3 bases from V and 7 from J, leaving 19 bases between them. The germline V gene encodes CDR1 LNHDA and CDR2 SQIVND (reference sequence).

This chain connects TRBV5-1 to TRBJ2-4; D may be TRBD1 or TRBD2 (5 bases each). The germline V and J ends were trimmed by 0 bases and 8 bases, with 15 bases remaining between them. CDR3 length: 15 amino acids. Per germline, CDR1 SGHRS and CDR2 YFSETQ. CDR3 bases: TGCGCCAGCAGCTTGGAAGGGGAGCGAAGGCACATTCAGTACTTC. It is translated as CASSLEGERRHIQYF.

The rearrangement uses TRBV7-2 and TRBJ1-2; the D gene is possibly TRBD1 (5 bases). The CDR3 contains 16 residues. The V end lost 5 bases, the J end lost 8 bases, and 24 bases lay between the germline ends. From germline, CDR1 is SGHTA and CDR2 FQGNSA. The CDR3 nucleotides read TGTGCCAGCAGCCGTCTTGGGGGAGGGGTGCTCCAGGGCTACACCTTC. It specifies CASSRLGGGVLQGYTF. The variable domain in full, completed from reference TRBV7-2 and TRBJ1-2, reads GAGVSQSPSNKVTEKGKDVELRCDPISGHTALYWYRQSLGQGLEFLIYFQGNSAPDKSGLPSDRFSAERTGGSVSTLTIQRTQQEDSAVYLCASSRLGGGVLQGYTFGSGTRLTVV.

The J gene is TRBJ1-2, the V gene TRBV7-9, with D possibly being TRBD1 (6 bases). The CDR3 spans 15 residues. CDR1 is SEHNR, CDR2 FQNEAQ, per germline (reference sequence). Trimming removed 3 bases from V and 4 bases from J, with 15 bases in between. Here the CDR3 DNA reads TGTGCCAGCAGCTTCCTCGAGGGGGGCGGCTATGGCTACACCTTC. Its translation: CASSFLEGGGYGYTF.

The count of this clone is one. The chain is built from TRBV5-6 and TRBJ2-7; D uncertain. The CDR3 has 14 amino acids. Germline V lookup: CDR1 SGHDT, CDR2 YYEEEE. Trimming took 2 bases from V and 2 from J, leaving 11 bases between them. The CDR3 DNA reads TGTGCCAGCAGCTTCGGGCTACTAACCTACGAGCAGTACTTC. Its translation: CASSFGLLTYEQYF. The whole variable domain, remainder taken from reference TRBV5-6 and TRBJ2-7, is DAGVTQSPTHLIKTRGQQVTLRCSPKSGHDTVSWYQQALGQGPQFIFQYYEEEERQRGNFPDRFSGHQFPNYSSELNVNALLLGDSALYLCASSFGLLTYEQYFGPGTRLTVT.

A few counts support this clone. DNA of the CDR3: TGTGCCGGACGGGGACAGAGCTCTGGGGCCAACGTCCTGACTTTC. This sequence encodes CAGRGQSSGANVLTF. The chain recombines TRBV21-1 with TRBJ2-6; the D segment call TRBD1 is taken from the table without a DNA check. TRBV21-1 is flagged as a pseudogene. The CDR3 has 15 residues.

CDR3 DNA: TGTGCCAGCAGCATGCACGGGACACACCAAGAGACCCAGTACTTC. Translating it yields CASSMHGTHQETQYF. This chain links TRBV7-3 with TRBJ2-5; possible D gene TRBD1, 6 bases. The V end lost 5 bases, the J end lost 0 bases, and 13 bases lay between the germline ends. The CDR3 loop spans 15 amino acids. Germline loops: CDR1 SGHTA, CDR2 FQGTGA.

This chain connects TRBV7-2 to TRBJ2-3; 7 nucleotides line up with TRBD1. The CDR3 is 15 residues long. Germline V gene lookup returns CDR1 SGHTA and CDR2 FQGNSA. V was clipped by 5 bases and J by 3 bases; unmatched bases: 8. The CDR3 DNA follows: TGTGCCAGCAGCGGAACAGGGGTATCGACAGATACGCAGTATTTT. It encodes CASSGTGVSTDTQYF.

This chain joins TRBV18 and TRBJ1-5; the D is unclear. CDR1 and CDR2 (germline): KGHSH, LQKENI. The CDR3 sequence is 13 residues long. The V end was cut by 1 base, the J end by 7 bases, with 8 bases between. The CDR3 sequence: CASSPQGGQPQHF. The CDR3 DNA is TGTGCCAGCTCACCACAGGGTGGGCAGCCCCAGCATTTT.

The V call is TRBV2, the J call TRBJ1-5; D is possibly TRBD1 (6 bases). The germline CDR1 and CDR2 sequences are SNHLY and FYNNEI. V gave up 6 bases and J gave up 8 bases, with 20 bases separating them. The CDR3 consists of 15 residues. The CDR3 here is CASSQQQGSREPQHF. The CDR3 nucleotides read TGTGCCAGCAGCCAACAACAGGGTTCTAGGGAGCCCCAGCATTTT.

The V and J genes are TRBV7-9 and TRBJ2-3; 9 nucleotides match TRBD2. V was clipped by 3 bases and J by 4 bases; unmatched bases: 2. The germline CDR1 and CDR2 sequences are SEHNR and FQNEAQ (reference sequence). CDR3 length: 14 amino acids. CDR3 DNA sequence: TGTGCCAGCAGCTTCAGCGGGGGGCCAGATACGCAGTATTTT. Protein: CASSFSGGPDTQYF.

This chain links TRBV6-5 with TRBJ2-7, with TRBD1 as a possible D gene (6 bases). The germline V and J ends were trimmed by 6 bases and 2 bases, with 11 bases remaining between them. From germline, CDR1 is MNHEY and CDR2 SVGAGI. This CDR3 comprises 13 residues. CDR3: CASSGQNPYEQYF. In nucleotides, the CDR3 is TGTGCCAGCAGCGGACAGAACCCCTACGAGCAGTACTTC.

CDR3 region: CASSGNRETQYF. The CDR3, as DNA: TGTGCCAGCAGCGGAAATAGGGAGACCCAGTACTTC. V gene TRBV7-2 combines with J gene TRBJ2-5; D gene uncertain. Trimming pared 5 bases from V and 5 bases from J, leaving 9 bases between. Germline CDR1 is SGHTA and CDR2 is FQGNSA. CDR3 length: 12 residues.

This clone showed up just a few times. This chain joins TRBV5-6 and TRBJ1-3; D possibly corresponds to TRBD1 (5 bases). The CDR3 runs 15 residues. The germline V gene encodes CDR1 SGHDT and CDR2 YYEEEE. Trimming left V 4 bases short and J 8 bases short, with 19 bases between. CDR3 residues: CASSPTWTNQDTIYF. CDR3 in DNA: TGTGCCAGCAGCCCCACTTGGACAAATCAGGACACCATATATTTT.

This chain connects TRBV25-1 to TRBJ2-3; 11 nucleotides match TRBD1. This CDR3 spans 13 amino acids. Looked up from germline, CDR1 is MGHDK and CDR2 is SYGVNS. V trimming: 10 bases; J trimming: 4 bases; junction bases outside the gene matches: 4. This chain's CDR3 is CATGTGGADTQYF. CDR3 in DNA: TGTGCCACCGGGACAGGGGGGGCAGATACGCAGTATTTT.

The CDR3 is CASSGPGGRNQPQHF. The CDR3 DNA is TGTGCCAGCAGCGGCCCAGGGGGGCGCAATCAGCCCCAGCATTTT. The chain combines TRBV7-2 with TRBJ1-5; 7 nucleotides align to TRBD1. This CDR3 comprises 15 residues. V gave up 5 bases and J gave up 2 bases; unmatched junction bases: 6. Germline CDR1 SGHTA, CDR2 FQGNSA. Based on the CDR3 plus reference TRBV7-2 and TRBJ1-5, the full variable domain is GAGVSQSPSNKVTEKGKDVELRCDPISGHTALYWYRQSLGQGLEFLIYFQGNSAPDKSGLPSDRFSAERTGGSVSTLTIQRTQQEDSAVYLCASSGPGGRNQPQHFGDGTRLSIL.

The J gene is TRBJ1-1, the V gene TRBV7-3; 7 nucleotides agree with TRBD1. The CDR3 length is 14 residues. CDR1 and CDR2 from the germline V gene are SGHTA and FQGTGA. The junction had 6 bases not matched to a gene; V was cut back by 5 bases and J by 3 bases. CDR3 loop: CASSTQGSDTEAFF. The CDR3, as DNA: TGTGCCAGCAGCACACAGGGGAGCGACACTGAAGCTTTCTTT. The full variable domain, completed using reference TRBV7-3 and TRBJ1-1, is GAGVSQTPSNKVTEKGKYVELRCDPISGHTALYWYRQSLGQGPEFLIYFQGTGAADDSGLPNDRFFAVRPEGSVSTLKIQRTERGDSAVYLCASSTQGSDTEAFFGQGTRLTVV.

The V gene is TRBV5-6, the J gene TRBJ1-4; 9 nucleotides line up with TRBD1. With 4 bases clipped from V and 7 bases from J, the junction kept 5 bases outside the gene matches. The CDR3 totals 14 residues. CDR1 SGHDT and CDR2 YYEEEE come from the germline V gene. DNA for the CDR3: TGTGCCAGCAGCCAACAGGGGGCGGGTGAAAAACTGTTTTTT. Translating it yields CASSQQGAGEKLFF.

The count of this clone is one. Here the CDR3 DNA reads TGTGCCAGCTCGACGGATCGGGCTAATAATTCACCCCTCCACTTT. Translated: CASSTDRANNSPLHF. V gene TRBV18 combines with J gene TRBJ1-6; D call uncertain. The V and J ends lost 6 bases and 5 bases respectively, with 14 bases between them. Germline-derived CDR1 and CDR2 are KGHSH and LQKENI. This CDR3 region has 15 residues.

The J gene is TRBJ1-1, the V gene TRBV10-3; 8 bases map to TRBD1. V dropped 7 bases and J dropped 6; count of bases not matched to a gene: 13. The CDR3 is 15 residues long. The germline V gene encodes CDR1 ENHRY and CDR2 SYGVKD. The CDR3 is CAITRTGRRGSEAFF. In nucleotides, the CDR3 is TGTGCCATCACCCGGACAGGGCGGCGGGGTTCTGAAGCTTTCTTT.

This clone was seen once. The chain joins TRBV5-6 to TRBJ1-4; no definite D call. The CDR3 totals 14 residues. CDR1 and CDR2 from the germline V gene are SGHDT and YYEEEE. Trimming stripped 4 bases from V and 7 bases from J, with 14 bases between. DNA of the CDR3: TGTGCCAGCAGCCTGAGAGACAAGTTTGAAAAACTGTTTTTT. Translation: CASSLRDKFEKLFF.

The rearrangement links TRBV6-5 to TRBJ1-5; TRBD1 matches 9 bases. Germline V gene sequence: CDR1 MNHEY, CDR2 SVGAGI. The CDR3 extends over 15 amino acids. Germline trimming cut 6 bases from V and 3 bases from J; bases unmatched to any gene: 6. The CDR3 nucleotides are TGTGCCAGCAGATCCGGGACAGGGTCCAATCAGCCCCAGCATTTT. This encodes CASRSGTGSNQPQHF.